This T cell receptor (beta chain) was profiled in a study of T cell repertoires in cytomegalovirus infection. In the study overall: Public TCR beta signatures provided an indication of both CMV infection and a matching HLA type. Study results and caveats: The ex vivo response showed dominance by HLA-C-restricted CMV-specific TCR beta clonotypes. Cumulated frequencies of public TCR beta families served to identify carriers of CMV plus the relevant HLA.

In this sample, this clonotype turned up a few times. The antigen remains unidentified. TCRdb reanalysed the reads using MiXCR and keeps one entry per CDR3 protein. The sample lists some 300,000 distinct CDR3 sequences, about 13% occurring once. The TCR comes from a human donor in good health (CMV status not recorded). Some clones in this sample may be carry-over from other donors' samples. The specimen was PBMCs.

The CDR3 region is CASSIGVSGANVLTF. In DNA, the CDR3 is TGTGCCAGTAGTATAGGCGTCTCGGGGGCCAACGTCCTGACTTTC. The chain uses TRBV19 and TRBJ2-6; D is unresolved. This CDR3 is built from 15 residues. CDR1 is LNHDA and CDR2 is SQIVND in the germline V gene (reference sequence). Trimming cost V 1 base and J 4 bases, with 8 bases left between them.